The rows below give T cell receptor beta chains drawn from one sample of a study of T-cell memory formation after mild COVID-19. TCRdb re-derived calls from the 5' RACE reads in MiXCR, one entry per CDR3 protein. This sample has about 360,000 distinct CDR3 sequences, with approximately 12% found just once. Sequenced input: PBMCs or a T cell subset sorted from them (not recorded which). These receptors were obtained from a man between 18 and 35 years old who had mild COVID-19 (a few samples of this study predate the infection). Cell type and time point are not known. CDR3s include the opening cysteine and the closing phenylalanine or tryptophan. D genes are given only for firm matches. Where a row states a size, it is once, few, many or the class of an expanded clone; other rows omit it.

d_gene,v_gene,j_gene,abundance,CDR3nt,CDR3aa
-,TRBV6-2/TRBV6-3,TRBJ1-5,-,TGTGCCAGCAGCTCCCGAATTTCGGGGGCTTATAGCAATCAGCCCCAGCATTTT,CASSSRISGAYSNQPQHF
-,TRBV20-1,TRBJ2-5,few,TGCAGTGCTAAGCGGGCTTGGGAGACCCAGTACTTC,CSAKRAWETQYF
-,TRBV4-3,TRBJ2-5,-,TGCGCCAGCAGCCAAGAATTAGTAGGCGGGGATCAAGAGACCCAGTACTTC,CASSQELVGGDQETQYF
-,TRBV6-2/TRBV6-3,TRBJ1-5,few,TGTGCCAGCAGGGGGACGGCTCAGCCCCAGCATTTT,CASRGTAQPQHF
-,TRBV5-1,TRBJ1-1,many,TGCGCCAGCAGCGAACAGGGAGGCAGGGCTGAAGCTTTCTTT,CASSEQGGRAEAFF
-,TRBV9,TRBJ2-1,-,TGTGCCAGCAGCGGGGGGGATTACAATGAGCAGTTCTTC,CASSGGDYNEQFF
-,TRBV12-3/TRBV12-4,TRBJ1-1,once,TGTGCCAGCAGAGTTAGGAGGGATACTGAAGCTTTCTTT,CASRVRRDTEAFF
-,TRBV20-1,TRBJ2-1,few,TGCAGTGCTGAGGGGACTCCGAGCTCCTACAATGAGCAGTTCTTC,CSAEGTPSSYNEQFF
TRBD2,TRBV7-2,TRBJ2-3,-,TGTGCCAGCAGCGCTGACGGACTAGCGGGGGGAAGAGATACGCAGTATTTT,CASSADGLAGGRDTQYF
-,TRBV7-3,TRBJ2-3,-,TGTGCCAGCAGCAAAGGCCGGGGGTTGAATACGCAGTATTTT,CASSKGRGLNTQYF
-,TRBV4-1,TRBJ2-5,few,TGCGCCAGCAGCCAACAAGATAGCCTTCGCGAGACCCAGTACTTC,CASSQQDSLRETQYF
-,TRBV5-1,TRBJ1-2,many,TGCGCCAGCAGCCAGGACAAGGTTGGCTACACCTTC,CASSQDKVGYTF
-,TRBV9,TRBJ2-7,few,TGTGCCAGCAGCGTAGCAGAGACGGGACCCTACGAGCAGTACTTC,CASSVAETGPYEQYF
TRBD1,TRBV4-2,TRBJ1-2,once,TGTGCCAGCAGCCACTCCGGGACAGGGGCACTTACGAGCTATGGCTACACCTTC,CASSHSGTGALTSYGYTF
TRBD1,TRBV6-5,TRBJ2-7,-,TGTGCCAGCAGTTACGACGCAGGGGGATCCTACGAGCAGTACTTC,CASSYDAGGSYEQYF
-,TRBV20-1,TRBJ1-1,few,TGCAGTGCTTCGCCCGGGTACACTGAAGCTTTCTTT,CSASPGYTEAFF
TRBD1,TRBV18,TRBJ2-4,-,TGTGCCAGCTCCCCCATAGACCTGGGACAGGGTGACATTCAGTACTTC,CASSPIDLGQGDIQYF
TRBD1,TRBV20-1,TRBJ2-1,few,TGCAGTGCTGGGACAGGTGGCAATGAGCAGTTCTTC,CSAGTGGNEQFF
TRBD1,TRBV28,TRBJ1-5,few,TGTGCCAGCAGTCCTTACAGATCCGGGACAGGAAGGCAGCCCCAGCATTTT,CASSPYRSGTGRQPQHF
TRBD1,TRBV4-1,TRBJ1-3,few,TGCGCCAGCAGCAACCCGGGGAGGGGGCGCGGAAACACCATATATTTT,CASSNPGRGRGNTIYF
-,TRBV20-1,TRBJ2-7,many,TGCAGTGCTACCCCCGGGACACTTACCTACGAGCAGTACTTC,CSATPGTLTYEQYF
-,TRBV7-9,TRBJ1-2,few,TGTGCCAGCAGCTCTTACAGTTCTGGCTACACCTTC,CASSSYSSGYTF
TRBD2,TRBV12-3/TRBV12-4,TRBJ2-1,-,TGTGCCAGCAGAGGACTAGCGGGGGGGCCCGAGGATGAGCAGTTCTTC,CASRGLAGGPEDEQFF
-,TRBV20-1,TRBJ2-1,few,TGCAGTGCTAGTTCCAGGGGGGGCAGCTCCTACAATGAGCAGTTCTTC,CSASSRGGSSYNEQFF
-,TRBV6-5,TRBJ2-5,many,TGTGCCAGCAGTTACTCGAGTATTCCGAGCGGGCGAGAGACCCAGTACTTC,CASSYSSIPSGRETQYF
-,TRBV4-1,TRBJ1-1,few,TGCGCCAGCAGCCACGGGTCATTGGACACTGAAGCTTTCTTT,CASSHGSLDTEAFF
-,TRBV12-3/TRBV12-4,TRBJ2-3,many,TGTGCCAGCAGTGGGGGGACAGTCACAGATACGCAGTATTTT,CASSGGTVTDTQYF
-,TRBV3-1,TRBJ1-2,many,TGTGCCAGCAGCCTACAGGGTGGTGGTTCTTTTGGCTACACCTTC,CASSLQGGGSFGYTF
-,TRBV11-1,TRBJ2-1,many,TGTGCCAGCAGCCCCCGGCGGAATGAGCAGTTCTTC,CASSPRRNEQFF
TRBD2,TRBV4-3,TRBJ2-1,many,TGCGCCAGCAGCCAATCGGGACTAGAAGGTAATGAGCAGTTCTTC,CASSQSGLEGNEQFF
-,TRBV7-2,TRBJ2-2,-,TGTGCCAGCAGCTTTATGTGGGGAAACACCGGGGAGCTGTTTTTT,CASSFMWGNTGELFF
TRBD1,TRBV5-1,TRBJ2-5,-,TGCGCCAGCAGCTTGCTCCCCGGGACAGGGTCCCAAGAGACCCAGTACTTC,CASSLLPGTGSQETQYF
-,TRBV20-1,TRBJ2-7,few,TGCAGTGCTACACCCCCTGGGAGCTCCTACGAGCAGTACTTC,CSATPPGSSYEQYF
-,TRBV6-5,TRBJ1-5,many,TGTGCCAGCAGTTACTCGCTTCACTGGCCCCAGCATTTT,CASSYSLHWPQHF
TRBD1,TRBV7-9,TRBJ2-7,few,TGTGCCAGCAGCTTACAGGGACAGACCTACGAGCAGTACTTC,CASSLQGQTYEQYF
-,TRBV5-1,TRBJ2-7,few,TGCGCCAGCAGCTTGGGGGCAGGGATAAACTACGAGCAGTACTTC,CASSLGAGINYEQYF
TRBD2,TRBV4-2,TRBJ2-4,-,TGTGCCAGCAGCCCCCTTGGGGAAGCGGGGATCGGCAAAAACATTCAGTACTTC,CASSPLGEAGIGKNIQYF
-,TRBV5-1,TRBJ2-7,-,TGCGCCAGCAGCTTGGAGGGGAGGTCCTACGAGCAGTACTTC,CASSLEGRSYEQYF
-,TRBV5-1,TRBJ2-7,-,TGCGCCAGCAGCCCCGGGGTTGGGAGCTACGAGCAGTACTTC,CASSPGVGSYEQYF
-,TRBV5-5,TRBJ2-1,-,TGTGCCAGCAGCTTGCGCAGGGACAATGAGCAGTTCTTC,CASSLRRDNEQFF